This TCR beta chain appears in the sequencing data of a study of shared clonotypes between healthy human individuals. Broader study findings: Sharing across four donors was seen in around 5% of naive CD4 clonotypes.

The CDR3 runs to 17 residues. Sequencing was performed with immunoSEQ multiplex PCR; in TCRdb, only in-frame clones are kept and a portion is missing. The repertoire holds approximately 720,000 clones, approximately 75% seen once, with roughly 1.8% in the top ten. About this clone itself: The antigen is unknown.

The chain employs TRBV7-5 and TRBJ2-5; the table's D call of TRBD2 was not tested on the DNA. TRBV7-5 is labeled a pseudogene. The clonotype was recovered from a woman younger than 45 in good health. The source material was memory CD4+ T cells sorted from blood. Subset defined: CD45RA-negative fraction. CDR3 amino acids: CVRSLVGVRGFQETQYF. DNA for the CDR3: TGTGTCAGAAGCTTAGTAGGTGTCCGAGGCTTCCAAGAGACCCAGTACTTC.